The rows below give T cell receptor beta chains drawn from one sample of a study of prognosis after radiotherapy for stage I lung cancer. Each CDR3 protein is one row after TCRdb ran MiXCR on the multiplex PCR reads. The sample lists 15,000 or so distinct CDR3 sequences, 50% occurring once. The material sequenced was PBMCs, taken before or after stereotactic body radiation therapy (not recorded which). These receptors all stem from a donor aged 50 or older with non-small cell lung cancer. The CDR3 runs from the conserved cysteine through the conserved F or W. The order of the fields is D gene, clone size, V gene, J gene, CDR3 DNA, CDR3 protein. The D gene is left open where the match is weak. The listing skips clone size in some rows; elsewhere it reads once, few, many or a size class.

NA	many	TRBV29-1	TRBJ1-4	TGCAGCGTACCCGGGCAGGGAACTAATGAAAAACTGTTTTTT	CSVPGQGTNEKLFF
NA	NA	TRBV18	TRBJ1-1	TGTGCCAGCTCACCCGGGGACCGATTCTTGAACACTGAAGCTTTCTTT	CASSPGDRFLNTEAFF
TRBD2	NA	TRBV12-3/TRBV12-4	TRBJ2-4	TGTGCCAGCAGCCTAGGACTAGCGGTGTTCAAAAACATTCAGTACTTC	CASSLGLAVFKNIQYF
TRBD1	NA	TRBV12-3/TRBV12-4	TRBJ2-7	TGTGCCAGCAGTTTATCAGGGGGAACGATCTACGAGCAGTACTTC	CASSLSGGTIYEQYF
TRBD2	NA	TRBV5-1	TRBJ2-1	TGCGCCAGCAGCTTGGTTTTAGCGGGCCGCTACAATGAGCAATTCTTC	CASSLVLAGRYNEQFF
NA	once	TRBV6-2/TRBV6-3	TRBJ1-4	TGTGCCAGCAGTACCCCGACAGGATATAATGAAAAACTGTTTTTT	CASSTPTGYNEKLFF
NA	NA	TRBV30	TRBJ1-5	TGTGCCTGGGCTCGTACACAGAAACAGCCCCAGCATTTT	CAWARTQKQPQHF
NA	NA	TRBV20-1	TRBJ2-2	TGCAGTGCCATAGATACCGAGAACACCTGGGATCTGTTTTTT	CSAIDTENTWDLFF
TRBD2	NA	TRBV20-1	TRBJ2-1	TGCAGTGCTAAACTAGCGGGAGTTTCTAATGAGCAGTTCTTC	CSAKLAGVSNEQFF
TRBD1	NA	TRBV30	TRBJ1-2	TGTGCCTGGAGGGGGGGACAGGAGGACTATGGCTACACCTTC	CAWRGGQEDYGYTF
NA	many	TRBV24-1	TRBJ1-1	TGTGCCACCAGTGACCCCACTGAGGGGAACACTGAAGCTTTCTTT	CATSDPTEGNTEAFF
NA	NA	TRBV6-2/TRBV6-3	TRBJ2-3	TGTGCCAGCAGTGAATGGGGTTCGTATAGCAATCATCCCCAGTATTTT	CASSEWGSYSNHPQYF
TRBD2	many	TRBV20-1	TRBJ2-3	TGCAGTGCTAGCCGGACTAGCGGGAGATCAGATACGCAGTATTTT	CSASRTSGRSDTQYF
NA	NA	TRBV6-1	TRBJ2-1	TGTGCCAGCAGTGACAGGGGTTACAATGAGCAGTTCTTC	CASSDRGYNEQFF
TRBD2	NA	TRBV12-3/TRBV12-4	TRBJ2-3	TGTGCCAGCAGCCCTGGACTAGCGGGAGTTCTCCCTTACACAGATACGCAGTATTTT	CASSPGLAGVLPYTDTQYF
NA	NA	TRBV6-1	TRBJ2-3	TGTGCCAGCAGTGAAGCGTTTGTTAGCGGCTCGTCCGATACGCAGTATTTT	CASSEAFVSGSSDTQYF
NA	NA	TRBV5-1	TRBJ1-6	TGCGCCAGCAGCTTGGACAAAGTTTATAATTCACCCCTCCACTTT	CASSLDKVYNSPLHF
NA	NA	TRBV7-8	TRBJ1-1	TGTGCCAGCAGCCCAATTTCACGGTCTGACACTGAAGCTTTCTTT	CASSPISRSDTEAFF
TRBD2	many	TRBV3-1	TRBJ2-5	TGTGCCAGCAGCCAAGAGGCTAGCGGGTCCCAAGAGACCCAGTACTTC	CASSQEASGSQETQYF
NA	NA	TRBV28	TRBJ2-7	TGTGCCATCAGTTTGACAGTTCTCTCCTACGAGCAGTACTTC	CAISLTVLSYEQYF
NA	many	TRBV2	TRBJ2-3	TGTGCCAGCAGTGAAGCAGGCAGCACAGATACGCAGTATTTT	CASSEAGSTDTQYF
NA	many	TRBV9	TRBJ1-6	TGTGCCAGCAGCCCGGGACAAAGGCGGTCACCCCTCCACTTT	CASSPGQRRSPLHF
NA	NA	TRBV27	TRBJ2-2	NA	CASGSSDGVNIQYFGAGELFF
NA	NA	TRBV14	TRBJ1-1	TGTGCCAGCAGCCAGACCGGGACAACTTACACTGAATCTTTCTTT	CASSQTGTTYTESFF
NA	many	TRBV18	TRBJ2-2	TGTGCCAGCTCACCACCAAGCCGGGGGGAGCTGTTTTTT	CASSPPSRGELFF
NA	NA	TRBV2	TRBJ1-2	TGTGCCAGCAGAGAGGGGTCCCGGGGGAATTATGGCTACACCTTC	CASREGSRGNYGYTF
TRBD1	many	TRBV12-3/TRBV12-4	TRBJ2-5	TGTGCCAGCAGTCGGGACAGCCAAGAGACCCAGTACTTC	CASSRDSQETQYF
NA	many	TRBV2	TRBJ2-3	TGTGCCAGCAGAGTAGCAGATACGCAGTATTTT	CASRVADTQYF
NA	medium-sized	TRBV15	TRBJ1-6	TGTGCCACCAGCAGGATAGAATTTAAGGGAGCAGATTCACCCCTCCACTTT	CATSRIEFKGADSPLHF
TRBD2	many	TRBV11-2	TRBJ2-5	TGTGCCAGCAGCCAGGGACTAGCGGGGGGGTTCCAAGAGACCCAGTACTTC	CASSQGLAGGFQETQYF
NA	NA	TRBV20-1	TRBJ1-6	TGCAGTGCTTCCCCGACGGGGACCTATAATTCACCAATCCACTTT	CSASPTGTYNSPIHF
TRBD1	NA	TRBV6-1	TRBJ1-2	TGTGCCAGCAGCATACAGGGGGTAGCAAGAGAAGGAGGCTACACCTTC	CASSIQGVAREGGYTF
NA	NA	TRBV7-9	TRBJ1-6	TGTGCCAGCACAACCGGGAAATCACCCCTCCACTTT	CASTTGKSPLHF